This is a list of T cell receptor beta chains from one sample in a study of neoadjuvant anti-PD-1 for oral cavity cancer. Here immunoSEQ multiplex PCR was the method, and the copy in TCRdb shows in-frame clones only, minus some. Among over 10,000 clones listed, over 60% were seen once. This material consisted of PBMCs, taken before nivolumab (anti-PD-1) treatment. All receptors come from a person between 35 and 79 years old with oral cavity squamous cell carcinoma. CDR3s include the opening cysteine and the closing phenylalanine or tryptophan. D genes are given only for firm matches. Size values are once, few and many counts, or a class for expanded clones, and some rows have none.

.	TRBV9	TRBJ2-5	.	TGTGCCAGCAGCTCATCCGGGGGAAAAGAGACCCAGTACTTC	CASSSSGGKETQYF
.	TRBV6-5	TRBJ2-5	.	TGTGCCAGCAGTTACGCCCTGGGACTCGAATTTACCCAGTACTTC	CASSYALGLEFTQYF
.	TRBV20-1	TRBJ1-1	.	TGCAGTGCTCTTGACGACACTGAAGCTTTCTTT	CSALDDTEAFF
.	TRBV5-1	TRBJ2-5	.	TGCGCCAGCAGCTTGGCCCAGGGGAGCGGTTTGGAGACCCAGTACTTC	CASSLAQGSGLETQYF
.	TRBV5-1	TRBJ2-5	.	TGCGCCAGCAGCTCCATCGACTGGCTCCAAGAGACCCAGTACTTC	CASSSIDWLQETQYF
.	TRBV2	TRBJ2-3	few	TGTGCCAGCGGTCGGCTAGGGGTTGGCACAGATACGCAGTATTTT	CASGRLGVGTDTQYF
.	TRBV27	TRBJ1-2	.	TGTGCCAGCAGCTGGAGAGGGCAAGCAGGTGGCTACACCTTC	CASSWRGQAGGYTF
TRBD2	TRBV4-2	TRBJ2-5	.	TGTGCCAGCAGCCAACTGGGGGAGGGCCTGGAGACCCAGTACTTC	CASSQLGEGLETQYF
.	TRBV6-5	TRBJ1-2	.	TGTGCCAGCAGTTACCTGGGAGAGAGCGGCTACACCTTC	CASSYLGESGYTF
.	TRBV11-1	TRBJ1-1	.	TGTGCCAGCAGCCAGTGGGGAGGTAACACTGAAGCTTTCTTT	CASSQWGGNTEAFF
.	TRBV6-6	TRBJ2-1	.	TGTGCCAGCAGTTACTCCCCAGGCTATGAGCAGTTCTTC	CASSYSPGYEQFF
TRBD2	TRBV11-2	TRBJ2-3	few	TGTGCCAGCGGTGCTAGCGGGTCTAGCACAGATACGCAGTATTTT	CASGASGSSTDTQYF
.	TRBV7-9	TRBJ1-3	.	TGTGCCAGCAGCTTCTTGGGGGGGTCTGGAAACACCATATATTTT	CASSFLGGSGNTIYF
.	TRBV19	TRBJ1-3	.	TGTGCCAGTAGTATAAAAGGGCCGACCTCTGGAAACACCATATATTTT	CASSIKGPTSGNTIYF
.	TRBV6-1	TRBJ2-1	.	TGTGCCAGCAGTGCCCCGGGAACCTGGAGCTCCTACAATGAGCAGTTCTTC	CASSAPGTWSSYNEQFF
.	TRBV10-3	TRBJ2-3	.	TGTGCCATCAGCTCAGGGAACACCCTTACCACAGATACGCAGTATTTT	CAISSGNTLTTDTQYF
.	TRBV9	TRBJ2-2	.	TGTGCCAGCAGCCCTTCGGGGGCCGGGGAGCTGTTTTTT	CASSPSGAGELFF
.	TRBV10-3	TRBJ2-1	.	TGTGCCATCAGTGCCTCCGTAGGGGGTGAGCAGTTCTTC	CAISASVGGEQFF
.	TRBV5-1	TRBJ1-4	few	TGCGCCAGCAGCCTGGCGGGGCAATATAATGAAAAACTGTTTTTT	CASSLAGQYNEKLFF
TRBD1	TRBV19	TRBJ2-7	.	TGTGCCAGTAGTATCCCCGGGACAGCCATCGGGCAGTACTTC	CASSIPGTAIGQYF
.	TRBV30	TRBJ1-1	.	TGTGCCTGGAGCACAGGACGGCGTACTGAAGCTTTCTTT	CAWSTGRRTEAFF
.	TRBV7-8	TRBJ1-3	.	TGTGCCAGCAGCTTAGGTGGGGGCCTCTCTGGAAACACCATATATTTT	CASSLGGGLSGNTIYF
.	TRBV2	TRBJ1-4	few	TGTGCCAGCAGTGAATCTCGGGCTAATGAAAAACTGTTTTTT	CASSESRANEKLFF
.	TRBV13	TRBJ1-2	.	TGTGCCAGCAGCGGCGGGGGGGCTTATGGCTACACCTTC	CASSGGGAYGYTF
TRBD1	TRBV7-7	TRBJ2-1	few	TGTGCTAGCAGCTTGGACAGGGGCGCCCACAATGAGCAGTTCTTC	CASSLDRGAHNEQFF
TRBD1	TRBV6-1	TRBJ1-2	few	TGTGCCAGCAGTGAAGCGGACGACAGGGTTTATGGCTACACCTTC	CASSEADDRVYGYTF
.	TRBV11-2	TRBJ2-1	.	TGTGCCAGCAGCCATGCAAGGGCTAGCCATGAGCAGTTCTTC	CASSHARASHEQFF
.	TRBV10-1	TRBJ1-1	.	TGCGCCAGCAGTGAGGCCCTGTCTCATGGGAACACTGAAGCTTTCTTT	CASSEALSHGNTEAFF
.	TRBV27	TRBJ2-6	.	TGTGCCAGCAGTTCCAACCGAATTTCTGGGGCCAACGTCCTGACTTTC	CASSSNRISGANVLTF